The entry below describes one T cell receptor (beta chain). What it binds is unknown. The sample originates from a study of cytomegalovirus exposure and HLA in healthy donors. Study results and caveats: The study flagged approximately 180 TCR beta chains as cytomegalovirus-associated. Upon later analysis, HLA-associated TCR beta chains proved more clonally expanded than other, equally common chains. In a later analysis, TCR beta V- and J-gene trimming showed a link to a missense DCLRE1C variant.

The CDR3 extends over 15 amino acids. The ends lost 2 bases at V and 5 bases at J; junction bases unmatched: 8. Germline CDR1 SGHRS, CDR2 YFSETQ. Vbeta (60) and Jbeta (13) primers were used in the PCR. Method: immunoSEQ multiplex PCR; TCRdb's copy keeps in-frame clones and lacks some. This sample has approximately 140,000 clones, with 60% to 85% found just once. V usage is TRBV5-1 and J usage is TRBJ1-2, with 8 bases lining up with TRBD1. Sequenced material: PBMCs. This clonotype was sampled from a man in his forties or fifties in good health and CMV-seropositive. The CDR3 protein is CASSFGQGIGYGYTF. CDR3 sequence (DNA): TGCGCCAGCAGCTTCGGACAGGGAATTGGTTATGGCTACACCTTC. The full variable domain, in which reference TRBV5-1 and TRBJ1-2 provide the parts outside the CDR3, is KAGVTQTPRYLIKTRGQQVTLSCSPISGHRSVSWYQQTPGQGLQFLFEYFSETQRNKGNFPGRFSGRQFSNSRSEMNVSTLELGDSALYLCASSFGQGIGYGYTFGSGTRLTVV.